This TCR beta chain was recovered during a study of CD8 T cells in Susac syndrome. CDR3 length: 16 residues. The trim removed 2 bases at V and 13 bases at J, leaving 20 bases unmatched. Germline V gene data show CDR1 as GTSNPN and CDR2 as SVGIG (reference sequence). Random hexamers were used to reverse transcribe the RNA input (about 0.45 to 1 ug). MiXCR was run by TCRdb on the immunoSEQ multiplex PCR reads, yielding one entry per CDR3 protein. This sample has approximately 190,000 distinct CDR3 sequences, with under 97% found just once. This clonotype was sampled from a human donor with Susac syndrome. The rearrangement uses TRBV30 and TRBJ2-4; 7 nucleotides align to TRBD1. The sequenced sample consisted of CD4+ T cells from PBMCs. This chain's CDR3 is CAWSSGTAFDRRPQYF. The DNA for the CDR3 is TGTGCCTGGAGTTCAGGGACAGCGTTCGATCGTCGCCCGCAGTACTTC. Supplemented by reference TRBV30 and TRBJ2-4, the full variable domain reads SQTIHQWPATLVQPVGSPLSLECTVEGTSNPNLYWYRQAAGRGLQLLFYSVGIGQISSEVPQNLSASRPQDRQFILSSKKLLLSDSGFYLCAWSSGTAFDRRPQYFGAGTRLSVL.